This TCR beta chain is from a study of beta chain features in type 1 diabetes. At the level of the study: The samples had more than 95 million sorted cells examined in all.

Note on this clone: Its antigen is unidentified.

The sequenced template was cDNA made from the entire isolated RNA. Method: immunoSEQ multiplex PCR; TCRdb's copy keeps in-frame clones and lacks some. The sample consists of 350,000 to 400,000 clones, approximately 12% of them appearing once. General study findings and limits: For Type 1 diabetes patients, all four CD4+ subsets carried TCRB CDR3s that were moderately but significantly shorter. The study notes PCR might favor shorter templates equally in patients and controls. A closer apparent resemblance between naive, central memory and Treg TCRB repertoires was seen in patients than in healthy donors. A potential influence of HLA type upon TCRB rearrangement remained unresolved herein.

This CDR3 is 13 amino acids long. Germline lookup yields CDR1 SGHDT and CDR2 YYEEEE. J was trimmed by 11 bases and V by 0 bases; bases with no gene match: 6. The TCR originated in a woman younger than 30 with type 1 diabetes. The chain carries TRBV5-6 and TRBJ1-1, with 8 bases fitting TRBD1. Input material: naive CD4+ T cells from blood. In DNA form, the CDR3 reads TGTGCCAGCAGCTTGGGAACAGGGGGACGCGCTTTCTTT. It encodes CASSLGTGGRAFF.